This T cell receptor (beta chain) is drawn from a study of cytomegalovirus exposure and HLA in healthy donors. About the research overall: Prior work identified under 130 million unique TCR beta sequences in 190 million or so T cells.

Study results and limitations: It was confirmed in vitro that a few of the CMV-associated chains were specific for CMV antigens.

In the case of this clone: Its antigen is undetermined.

The PCR was carried out with 60 Vbeta primers and 13 Jbeta primers. The method was immunoSEQ multiplex PCR; TCRdb's version includes in-frame clones alone and lacks a portion of them. This sample yields some 140,000 clones, of which approximately 62% are seen a single time; around 1.6% belongs to the top ten. This CDR3 has 16 amino acids. The V gene end was trimmed by 6 bases and the J gene end by 2 bases; junction bases not matched to a gene: 6. CDR1 and CDR2 from the germline V gene are SGHTA and FQGNSA. The clonotype originates from a human donor in good health. Sequencing used PBMCs. The chain combines TRBV7-2 with TRBJ2-3, with 12 bases fitting TRBD2. Written as DNA, the CDR3 is TGTGCCAGCAGACCTCCTAGCGGGAGGGTCACAGATACGCAGTATTTT. It specifies CASRPPSGRVTDTQYF. Together with reference TRBV7-2 and TRBJ2-3, the CDR3 gives the full variable domain: GAGVSQSPSNKVTEKGKDVELRCDPISGHTALYWYRQSLGQGLEFLIYFQGNSAPDKSGLPSDRFSAERTGGSVSTLTIQRTQQEDSAVYLCASRPPSGRVTDTQYFGPGTRLTVL.